The T cell receptor (beta chain) under discussion was sequenced for a study of CD8 T cells in ankylosing spondylitis. Study conclusions and caveats: For ankylosing spondylitis blood, a TCR beta motif of 7 to 9 highly homologous variants appeared characteristic. Enrichment of disease-linked clones was reportedly significant in matched ankylosing spondylitis synovial fluid.

MiXCR, run by TCRdb on the 5' RACE reads, gives a single entry per CDR3 protein. The table lists roughly 700,000 distinct CDR3 sequences, over 15% of them singletons, with around 19% in the top ten. The V end lost 4 bases, the J end lost 0 bases, and 13 bases lay between the germline ends. Germline lookup yields CDR1 MNHEY and CDR2 SMNVEV (reference sequence). The CDR3 runs to 16 residues. A word on this clonotype: The antigen is not known.

This receptor was obtained from a male donor with ankylosing spondylitis. Sequencing used blood, either unsorted or a sorted T cell fraction (not recorded which). The chain has TRBV27 and TRBJ2-1; a weak D match, TRBD1 (6 bases). The CDR3 sequence is CASSSADRSSYNEQFF. The DNA of the CDR3 is TGTGCCAGCAGTTCAGCGGACAGAAGCTCCTACAATGAGCAGTTCTTC.